This TCR beta chain was obtained from a study of cytomegalovirus exposure and HLA in healthy donors. Across the whole study: Genotyping showed approximately 81% of approximately 430 donors falling in the Caucasian-associated ancestry cluster. Study conclusions and caveats: Researchers reported from a later analysis that most CMV-associated TCR beta chains appeared HLA-restricted.

CDR1 and CDR2 from the germline V gene are LNHNV and YYDKDF (reference sequence). CDR3 length: 15 residues. The junction had 7 bases not matched to a gene; V was cut back by 1 base and J by 9 bases. A note on this clone: The antigen remains undetermined.

Use of 60 Vbeta and 13 Jbeta primers characterized the PCR. Some clones are missing from TCRdb's copy, which holds only in-frame ones; the method was immunoSEQ multiplex PCR. The sample contains about 230,000 clones, about 85% of which appear only once. Source material: PBMCs. This rearrangement joins TRBV15 to TRBJ2-2; 8 positions agree with TRBD1. The sequence derives from a girl aged 2-10 years in good health and CMV-seronegative. This CDR3 reads CATSRGGQGARELFF. CDR3 coding DNA: TGTGCCACCAGCAGAGGCGGTCAGGGGGCCAGGGAGCTGTTTTTT.